The 23 T cell receptor beta chains listed next were all sequenced from one sample in a study of response to subunit inactivated influenza vaccine. TCRdb processed the RT-PCR reads anew with MiXCR; each CDR3 protein has one entry. This sample has more than 550,000 distinct CDR3 sequences, with approximately 10% found just once. Another study also made use of these data, one on T cells expressing NK-cell markers. In that study: Template switching by 5'RACE with UMIs generated the TCR beta cDNA.

The sequences come from PBMCs from blood, collected on the day of vaccination. Source of these receptors: a man aged 50 to 59 who received an inactivated influenza vaccine.

The sample holds a few counts of this clonotype. The V call is TRBV24-1, the J call TRBJ1-2, with 7 bases matching TRBD1. The CDR3 runs 13 residues. Germline trimming cut 4 bases from V and 4 bases from J; bases unmatched to any gene: 2. Looked up from germline, CDR1 is KGHDR and CDR2 is SFDVKD. CDR3 nucleotides: TGTGCCACCAGTGAGGGACAGACCTATGGCTACACCTTC. Translating it yields CATSEGQTYGYTF.

The V gene is TRBV28, the J gene TRBJ2-1; 10 nucleotides align to TRBD2. From germline, CDR1 is MDHEN and CDR2 SYDVKM. This CDR3 comprises 14 residues. The trim removed 10 bases at V and 2 bases at J, leaving 5 bases unmatched. The DNA for the CDR3 is TGTGCCATCCAAGCGGGAGGGCCCTACAATGAGCAGTTCTTC. Its translation is CAIQAGGPYNEQFF.

A few counts support this clonotype. The rearrangement links TRBV20-1 to TRBJ2-7; 12 bases match TRBD2. V gave up 6 bases and J gave up 6 bases; unmatched junction bases: 12. CDR1 and CDR2 from the germline V gene are DFQATT and SNEGSKA (reference sequence). There are 15 residues in the CDR3. CDR3 protein: CSATLTSGGDSEQYF. The CDR3 bases are TGCAGTGCAACCTTGACTAGCGGGGGTGACAGCGAGCAGTACTTC.

This clonotype was found a few times. The chain recombines TRBV15 with TRBJ2-7; possible D gene TRBD2, 5 bases. Germline lookup yields CDR1 LNHNV and CDR2 YYDKDF (reference sequence). The CDR3 spans 15 residues. The germline V and J ends were trimmed by 0 bases and 4 bases, with 13 bases remaining between them. CDR3 residues: CATSRDLAGFYEQYF. The CDR3 DNA is TGTGCCACCAGCAGAGATCTGGCGGGCTTTTACGAGCAGTACTTC.

This clonotype came up a few times. The gene calls are TRBV5-1 and TRBJ1-2; 8 positions match TRBD1. Germline V gene lookup returns CDR1 SGHRS and CDR2 YFSETQ. Trimming at V came to 3 bases and at J to 3 bases, leaving 4 bases not matched to a gene. CDR3 length: 14 residues. The CDR3 loop is CASSSVTGDYGYTF. CDR3 bases: TGCGCCAGCAGCTCGGTGACAGGGGACTATGGCTACACCTTC.

The chain links TRBV4-3 to TRBJ2-1; no definite D call. Germline V lookup: CDR1 LGHNA, CDR2 YSLEER. The CDR3 totals 15 residues. Trimming stripped 3 bases from V and 3 bases from J, with 12 bases between. Here the CDR3 reads CASSHSALFYNEQFF. CDR3 nucleotides: TGCGCCAGCAGCCACTCAGCTCTTTTCTACAATGAGCAGTTCTTC.

On this clonotype itself: A much larger clone differs by one base, so this may be a read error. The CDR3, as DNA: TGCAGTGCTCCTACTAGCGGGAGAGGCAATGAGGAGTTCTTC. As protein: CSAPTSGRGNEEFF. This chain connects TRBV20-1 to TRBJ2-1, with 11 positions matching TRBD2. CDR3 length: 14 amino acids. The germline V gene has CDR1 DFQATT and CDR2 SNEGSKA (reference sequence).

J is TRBJ2-3 and V is TRBV7-2; tentative D call: TRBD2 (6 bases). V lost 5 bases, J lost 5 bases, and 17 bases lay in between. CDR1 SGHTA and CDR2 FQGNSA come from the germline V gene. This CDR3 spans 15 amino acids. The CDR3: CASSGGRGRGDTQYF. Here the CDR3 DNA reads TGTGCCAGCAGCGGAGGGCGGGGTCGCGGAGATACGCAGTATTTT.

The V call is TRBV20-1, the J call TRBJ2-5; 15 nucleotides align to TRBD2. The CDR3 is made up of 15 amino acids. Germline assignment: CDR1 DFQATT and CDR2 SNEGSKA (reference sequence). With 6 bases clipped from V and 4 bases from J, the junction kept 6 bases outside the gene matches. The CDR3 is CSAGGLAGGLETQYF. The CDR3 region has the DNA TGCAGTGCAGGGGGACTAGCGGGGGGTCTAGAGACCCAGTACTTC.

This clonotype has just a few counts. The CDR3 protein is CASSLSSGQHEQFF. CDR3 coding DNA: TGTGCCAGCAGCCTTAGTAGCGGGCAGCATGAGCAGTTCTTC. This chain uses TRBV3-1 with TRBJ2-1; TRBD2 aligns across 7 bases. This CDR3 region has 14 residues. Germline assignment: CDR1 LGHDT and CDR2 YNNKEL (reference sequence). With 4 bases clipped from V and 8 bases from J, the junction kept 8 bases outside the gene matches.

This clonotype has just a few counts. The chain combines TRBV7-9 with TRBJ2-3, with 12 bases identical to TRBD1. Looked up from germline, CDR1 is SEHNR and CDR2 is FQNEAQ (reference sequence). The CDR3 runs to 16 residues. The ends lost 7 bases at V and 5 bases at J; junction bases unmatched: 10. As DNA, the CDR3 is TGTGCCAGCATCCCGTACGGGACAGGGGGCTTAGATACGCAGTATTTT. Its protein product is CASIPYGTGGLDTQYF.

The chain employs TRBV7-2 and TRBJ2-2; either TRBD1 or TRBD2 may supply D (6 bases each). Between the trimmed V and J ends, which lost 1 base and 7 bases, there was a span of 13 bases. The CDR3 is made up of 15 amino acids. The germline gives CDR1 SGHTA, CDR2 FQGNSA. Written as DNA, the CDR3 is TGTGCCAGCAGCTTAGTTCCGGGGGCCAACGGGGAGCTGTTTTTT. Protein product: CASSLVPGANGELFF.

The chain uses TRBV21-1 and TRBJ2-1. TRBV21-1 is tagged as a pseudogene. CDR3 length: 15 amino acids. For the CDR3, the DNA is TGTGCCAGCAGCAAAGAATACAGCTCCTACAATGAGCAGTTCTTC. It codes for CASSKEYSSYNEQFF.

This chain connects TRBV12-3 or TRBV12-4 to TRBJ1-6; D ambiguous. The CDR3 contains 15 residues. V lost 6 bases, J lost 7 bases, and 16 bases lay in between. CDR3: CASRDAGLRNSPLHF. In nucleotides, the CDR3 is TGTGCCAGCAGAGACGCCGGGCTAAGGAATTCACCCCTCCACTTT.

V is TRBV21-1 and J is TRBJ2-1; the table's TRBD2 call for D was not verified on the DNA. TRBV21-1 is labeled a pseudogene. This CDR3 comprises 18 residues. The CDR3 coding sequence is TGTGCCAGCAGCAAAGGACTAGCGGGAGGGCCCTCGAGCAATGAGCAGTTCTTC. It translates to CASSKGLAGGPSSNEQFF.

J is TRBJ1-2 and V is TRBV12-3 or TRBV12-4; unclear D gene. The CDR3 covers 11 residues. V dropped 5 bases and J dropped 6 bases, with 7 bases sitting between them. CDR3 protein: CASSPGHGYTF. The CDR3 bases are TGTGCCAGCAGTCCTGGACATGGCTACACCTTC.

The chain is built from TRBV6-1 and TRBJ2-7; 10 positions match TRBD2. The germline CDR1 and CDR2 sequences are MNHNS and SASEGT. V shed 8 bases and J 3 bases; nucleotides not matched to a gene: 7. This CDR3 is built from 14 residues. In nucleotides, the CDR3 is TGTGCCAGCGGCGGACTAGCGGAGATCTACGAGCAGTACTTC. Translating it yields CASGGLAEIYEQYF.

This clonotype has more than one count but fewer than ten. V gene TRBV6-1 combines with J gene TRBJ1-5; possible D gene TRBD1, 5 bases. V dropped 3 bases and J dropped 7 bases, with 10 bases sitting between them. The CDR3 length is 13 residues. Germline CDR1 and CDR2: MNHNS and SASEGT. CDR3 region: CASSDTGLQPQHF. The CDR3 nucleotides are TGTGCCAGCAGTGATACGGGGCTGCAGCCCCAGCATTTT.

V gene TRBV20-1 combines with J gene TRBJ1-1; weak D call: TRBD1 (6 bases). Germline V gene data show CDR1 as DFQATT and CDR2 as SNEGSKA (reference sequence). With 4 bases removed from V and 2 bases from J, the gap between germline ends came to 14 bases. The CDR3 loop spans 14 amino acids. This CDR3 is CSATTGIGNTEAFF. CDR3 sequence (DNA): TGCAGTGCTACAACAGGGATAGGAAACACTGAAGCTTTCTTT.

This clonotype has a handful of counts. V and J are TRBV3-1 and TRBJ2-1; tentatively, D is TRBD1 or TRBD2 (5 bases each). Per germline, CDR1 LGHDT and CDR2 YNNKEL (reference sequence). The V and J ends lost 1 base and 12 bases respectively, with 13 bases between them. The CDR3 extends over 13 amino acids. CDR3 sequence (DNA): TGTGCCAGCAGCCAAGGCCTCGGGGCGGTGCAGTTCTTC. Translating it yields CASSQGLGAVQFF.

This clonotype was detected a few times. The CDR3 sequence: CASSEALASEDEQFF. As DNA, the CDR3 is TGTGCCAGCAGTGAAGCGTTAGCTAGCGAGGATGAGCAGTTCTTC. J is TRBJ2-1 and V is TRBV6-1; perhaps TRBD2 as D (6 bases). Trimming removed 0 bases from V and 8 bases from J, with 14 bases in between. Germline CDR1 MNHNS, CDR2 SASEGT. This CDR3 has 15 amino acids.

A few counts support this clonotype. The chain combines TRBV27 with TRBJ2-3, with a weak D call TRBD1 (6 bases). Trimming took 2 bases from V and 3 from J, leaving 9 bases between them. Germline CDR1 is MNHEY and CDR2 is SMNVEV (reference sequence). The CDR3 has 14 amino acids. The CDR3 DNA follows: TGTGCCAGCAGTTTAACAGGGCAGACAGATACGCAGTATTTT. This sequence encodes CASSLTGQTDTQYF.

This clonotype was seen more than once but under ten times. CDR3: CATSDSPGQEYNEQFF. In DNA, the CDR3 is TGTGCCACCAGTGATTCCCCGGGACAGGAGTACAATGAGCAGTTCTTC. The gene calls are TRBV24-1 and TRBJ2-1; 8 bases match TRBD1. The CDR3 length is 16 residues. In germline, CDR1 is KGHDR, CDR2 SFDVKD. J gave up 4 bases and V 2 bases, and 6 bases lay outside the gene matches.